Listed below are T cell receptor beta chains from one sample, sequenced in a study of CD8+CD57+ T cells in acquired aplastic anemia. From the reads, TCRdb called clonotypes with MiXCR, one entry per CDR3 protein. The repertoire includes 40,000 or so distinct CDR3 sequences, more than 75% of them detected once, and approximately 22% sits in the top ten. The material sequenced was sorted CD4+, CD8+, or CD8+CD57+ T cells (not recorded which) from PBMCs. Source of these receptors: a human donor in good health, serving as a control. Both conserved end residues are part of each CDR3. The D gene is left open where the match is weak. Clone size is not always given. Where it is, it says once, few, many or a class for expanded clones.

v_call	clone_size	d_call	j_call	cdr3_nt	cdr3_aa
TRBV2	NA	NA	TRBJ1-5	TGTGCCAGCAGTGAGTCGTATAGCAATCAGCCCCAGCATTTT	CASSESYSNQPQHF
TRBV9	NA	TRBD2	TRBJ2-1	TGTGCCAGCAGCTACACCCCTAGCGGGGGGACTTCCTACAATGAGCAGTTCTTC	CASSYTPSGGTSYNEQFF
TRBV2	few	NA	TRBJ2-3	TGTGCCAGCAGCGTTGGAGATACGCAGTATTTT	CASSVGDTQYF
TRBV20-1	NA	TRBD2	TRBJ2-7	TGCAGTGCCCAAAGCGGGGGCTACGAGCAGTACTTT	CSAQSGGYEQYF
TRBV11-2	NA	TRBD2	TRBJ2-2	TGTGCCAGCAGCCCAGGTAGCGGGGGGGCCGGGGAGCTGTTTTTT	CASSPGSGGAGELFF
TRBV19	NA	NA	TRBJ1-2	TGTGCCAGTAGTGAGGTTTCAGATGGCTACACCTTC	CASSEVSDGYTF
TRBV5-1	NA	NA	TRBJ2-5	TGTGCCAGCAGCCCACCGGGGGAGACCCAGTACTTC	CASSPPGETQYF
TRBV9	NA	TRBD1	TRBJ2-5	TGTGCCAGCACCGGCGGGACAGGCGAGAAGACCCAGTACTTC	CASTGGTGEKTQYF
TRBV19	NA	TRBD1	TRBJ2-1	TGTGCCAGTAGTTTGACAGGGGGCAATGAGCAGTTCTTC	CASSLTGGNEQFF
TRBV10-3	NA	NA	TRBJ2-7	TGTGCCATCAGTGGGTATGACGGGAACGAGCAGTACTTC	CAISGYDGNEQYF
TRBV10-3	NA	NA	TRBJ1-3	TGTGCCATCAGAGCTCCAGATGGCAGGGTAGGAAACACCATATATTTT	CAIRAPDGRVGNTIYF
TRBV7-2	NA	NA	TRBJ1-1	TGTGCCAGCAGCTTATTCAACGGTAACGAAGCTTTCTTT	CASSLFNGNEAFF
TRBV19	few	NA	TRBJ1-6	TGTGCCAGTAAGGGGGGGGAAAATAATTCACCCCTCCACTTT	CASKGGENNSPLHF
TRBV29-1	few	NA	TRBJ2-7	TGCAGCGTCCAACAGGGGGGGTCCTACGAGCAGTACTTC	CSVQQGGSYEQYF
TRBV9	NA	NA	TRBJ2-5	TGTGCCAGCAGCGGGGGGGCGGAGACCCAGTACTTC	CASSGGAETQYF
TRBV20-1	NA	NA	TRBJ2-3	TGCAGTGCTAGAGTCCCGGGCCTCTCAGATACGCAGTATTTT	CSARVPGLSDTQYF
TRBV2	NA	NA	TRBJ2-1	TGTGCCAGCAGGGAGGCGGTTGAGCAGTTCTTC	CASREAVEQFF
TRBV15	few	NA	TRBJ1-2	TGTGCCACCAGCAGAGAAGGGGTTAACTATGGCTACACCTTC	CATSREGVNYGYTF
TRBV25-1	NA	NA	TRBJ2-1	TGTGCCAGCAGTGATGTTAGGACTGGAGGTAGTGAGCAGTTCTTC	CASSDVRTGGSEQFF
TRBV7-3	NA	TRBD1	TRBJ2-5	TGTGCTAGCAGCACCTGGACAGGGGAGACCCAGTACTTC	CASSTWTGETQYF
TRBV4-3	NA	NA	TRBJ2-7	TGCGCCAGCAGCCAAGTTTGGGGCTACGAGCAGTACTTC	CASSQVWGYEQYF
TRBV5-4	NA	NA	TRBJ1-1	TGTGCCAGCAGCGCAGCAGGAGTTGGGGCTTTCTTT	CASSAAGVGAFF
TRBV2	once	TRBD2	TRBJ2-1	TGTGCCAGCAGTGAATCCCAGCGGGAGGGTTATGAGCAGTTCTTC	CASSESQREGYEQFF
TRBV2	once	NA	TRBJ1-2	TGTGCCAGCAGTCCAACCGCCGCAGCGTCCTATGGCTACACCTTC	CASSPTAAASYGYTF
TRBV9	NA	NA	TRBJ1-2	TGTGCCAGCAGTGCCCGGGGCGCCTTC	CASSARGAF
TRBV29-1	NA	TRBD1	TRBJ1-2	TGCAGCGTTGAAGATCTGGGACAGGTGGATTATGGCTACACCTTC	CSVEDLGQVDYGYTF
TRBV9	once	NA	TRBJ2-7	TGTGCCAGCAGCCCCATTGGGAGCTCCTACGAGCAGTACTTC	CASSPIGSSYEQYF